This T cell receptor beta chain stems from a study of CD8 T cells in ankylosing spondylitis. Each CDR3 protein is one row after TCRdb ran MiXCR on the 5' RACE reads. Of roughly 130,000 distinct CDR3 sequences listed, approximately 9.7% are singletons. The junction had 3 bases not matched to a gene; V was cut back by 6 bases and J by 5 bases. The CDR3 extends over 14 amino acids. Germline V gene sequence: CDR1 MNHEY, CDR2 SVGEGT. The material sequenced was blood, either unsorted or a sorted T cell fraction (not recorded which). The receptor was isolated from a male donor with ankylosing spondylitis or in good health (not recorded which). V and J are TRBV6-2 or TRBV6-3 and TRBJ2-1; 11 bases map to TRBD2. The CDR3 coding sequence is TGTGCCAGCAGAAGTAGCGGGAGGGACAATGAGCAGTTCTTC. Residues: CASRSSGRDNEQFF.